One T cell receptor beta chain is described in this entry. This specimen comes from a study of blood T cell repertoires in COVID-19. Authors' methods: It was from reference gene primer amplification that nucleated cell counts were estimated. TCRdb's table, derived via immunoSEQ multiplex PCR, lists solely in-frame clones and lacks some. For V, J and clone size, that table is used; D and trimming come from the DNA. The sample has about 190,000 clones; 65% to 85% are singletons. Input material: peripheral blood. The sequence derives from a man in his sixties with active or convalescent COVID-19.

Here the CDR3 reads CASSPQAGGSTDTQYF. The CDR3 DNA reads as TGTGCCAGCAGCCCCCAAGCGGGAGGGAGCACAGATACGCAGTATTTT. The rearrangement links TRBV7-2 to TRBJ2-3; 10 bases agree with TRBD2. The germline V gene has CDR1 SGHTA and CDR2 FQGNSA. V lost 5 bases and J lost 0; bases outside the gene matches: 5. The CDR3 sequence is 16 residues long.